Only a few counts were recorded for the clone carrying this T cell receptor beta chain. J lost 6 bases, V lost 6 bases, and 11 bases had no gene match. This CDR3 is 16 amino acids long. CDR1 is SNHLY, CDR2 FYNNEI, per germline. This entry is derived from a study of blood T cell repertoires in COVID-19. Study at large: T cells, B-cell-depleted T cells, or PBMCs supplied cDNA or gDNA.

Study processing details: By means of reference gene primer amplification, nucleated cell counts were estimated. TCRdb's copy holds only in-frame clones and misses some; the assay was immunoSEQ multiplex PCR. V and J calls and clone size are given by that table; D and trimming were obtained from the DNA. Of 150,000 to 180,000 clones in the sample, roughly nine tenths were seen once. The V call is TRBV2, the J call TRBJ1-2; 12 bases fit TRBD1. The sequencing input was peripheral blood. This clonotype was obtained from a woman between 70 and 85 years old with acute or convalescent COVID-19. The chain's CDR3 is CASRIKTGTGGDGYTF. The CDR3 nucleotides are TGTGCCAGCAGGATTAAGACCGGGACAGGGGGCGATGGCTACACCTTC.